The 17 T cell receptor beta chains below were found in one sample sequenced in a study of blood T cell repertoires in COVID-19 (dated by TCRdb to 2019 to 2021). The library was obtained by the immunoSEQ multiplex PCR assay. The table comes from immuneACCESS by way of TCRdb, which keeps in-frame sequences with V and J called. Part of the clones is missing from these tables; in studies checked, under half for an unresolved V gene and the rest for unknown reasons. Recorded for this sample are roughly 200,000 clones; around 85% of them occurred a single time. Around 20% of the sample comes from the top ten. What was sequenced was PBMCs or T cells enriched from blood (not recorded which). Receptor source: a man aged 40-55 years who had recovered from COVID-19.

The CDR3 sequence: CATSRDRGSEVLTF. The CDR3 DNA sequence: TGTGCCACCAGCAGAGATAGGGGGTCCGAGGTCCTGACTTTC. The rearrangement links TRBV15 to TRBJ2-6; possibly TRBD1 for D (6 bases). The germline V and J ends were trimmed by 0 bases and 13 bases, with 13 bases remaining between them. The germline gives CDR1 LNHNV, CDR2 YYDKDF (reference sequence). CDR3 length: 14 amino acids. The full variable domain, in which reference TRBV15 and TRBJ2-6 provide the parts outside the CDR3, is DAMVIQNPRYQVTQFGKPVTLSCSQTLNHNVMYWYQQKSSQAPKLLFHYYDKDFNNEADTPDNFQSRRPNTSFCFLDIRSPGLGDTAMYLCATSRDRGSEVLTFGAGSRLTVL.

The V and J genes are TRBV11-2 and TRBJ2-7; TRBD2 is a possible D gene (5 bases). This CDR3 spans 16 amino acids. Between the trimmed V and J ends, which lost 0 bases and 6 bases, there was a span of 18 bases. From germline, CDR1 is SGHAT and CDR2 FQNNGV. CDR3 residues: CASSLDRSRGVREQYF. CDR3 in DNA: TGTGCCAGCAGCTTAGATCGTTCCCGGGGTGTCCGCGAGCAGTACTTC.

This clone showed up just once. The CDR3 reads CASSVRPGGPYEQYF. CDR3 DNA sequence: TGTGCCAGCAGCGTACGGCCCGGGGGTCCCTACGAGCAGTACTTC. The V gene is TRBV9, the J gene TRBJ2-7; tentative D call: TRBD2 (6 bases). CDR3 length: 15 residues. Germline values: CDR1 SGDLS, CDR2 YYNGEE. V lost 1 base and J 2 bases, leaving 13 bases between the germline ends.

J is TRBJ2-7 and V is TRBV28; D is unresolved. The V and J ends lost 5 bases and 2 bases respectively, with 22 bases between them. This CDR3 comprises 17 residues. CDR1 MDHEN and CDR2 SYDVKM come from the germline V gene. In DNA form, the CDR3 reads TGTGCCAGCAGTCCAACCCTAGAAGAGTCCCTTGCCTACGAGCAGTACTTC. Encoded protein: CASSPTLEESLAYEQYF.

The chain joins TRBV10-3 to TRBJ2-1; no firm D call. From germline, CDR1 is ENHRY and CDR2 SYGVKD. Trimming took off 0 bases at V and 9 bases at J, with 9 bases between the two ends. The CDR3 runs to 13 residues. The CDR3 coding sequence is TGTGCCATCAGTGAGTCTTTGTGGAGTGAGCAGTTCTTC. Protein: CAISESLWSEQFF.

DNA of the CDR3: TGTGCCAGCAGCACTCCCGGGACTAATGCAGATACGCAGTATTTT. Translation: CASSTPGTNADTQYF. The gene calls are TRBV7-9 and TRBJ2-3, with TRBD2 matching 7 bases. This CDR3 region has 15 residues. The germline V gene encodes CDR1 SEHNR and CDR2 FQNEAQ (reference sequence). With V trimmed by 5 bases and J by 4 bases, 9 bases remained unmatched.

This clone was counted once. The chain couples TRBV6-5 to TRBJ2-7; 7 nucleotides agree with TRBD2. The V and J ends lost 8 bases and 6 bases, in that order; junction bases with no gene match: 16. The V gene's germline CDR1 is MNHEY and CDR2 SVGAGI. CDR3 length: 15 residues. In DNA form, the CDR3 reads TGTGCCAGCGGGCGGGGGAGGGCCAAAAAAAGCGAGCAGTACTTC. It yields the protein CASGRGRAKKSEQYF.

This clone was counted only a few times. V and J are TRBV12-3 or TRBV12-4 and TRBJ2-2, with TRBD1 identical over 7 bases. This CDR3 region has 13 residues. After removal of 5 bases from V and 6 bases from J, the junction contained 3 bases not matched to a gene. Here the CDR3 reads CASSTGVAGELFF. CDR3 DNA: TGTGCCAGCAGTACAGGGGTGGCCGGGGAGCTGTTTTTT.

The chain carries TRBV6-5 and TRBJ2-7; D is perhaps TRBD1 (6 bases). The germline gives CDR1 MNHEY, CDR2 SVGAGI. The CDR3 sequence is 15 residues long. V lost 3 bases, J lost 3 bases, and 15 bases lay in between. The CDR3: CASSYGRDNSYEQYF. The DNA of the CDR3 is TGTGCCAGCAGTTATGGTAGGGACAATAGCTACGAGCAGTACTTC.

The chain links TRBV19 to TRBJ2-3; 8 bases fit TRBD1. V shed 5 bases, J shed 4 bases, and the junction held 5 bases outside the gene matches. The CDR3 contains 14 residues. CDR1 and CDR2 from the germline V gene are LNHDA and SQIVND (reference sequence). DNA for the CDR3: TGTGCCAGTAGTTCAGGGGGCGCTCCAGATACGCAGTATTTT. It encodes CASSSGGAPDTQYF. The full variable domain, rest sourced from reference TRBV19 and TRBJ2-3, is DGGITQSPKYLFRKEGQNVTLSCEQNLNHDAMYWYRQDPGQGLRLIYYSQIVNDFQKGDIAEGYSVSREKKESFPLTVTSAQKNPTAFYLCASSSGGAPDTQYFGPGTRLTVL.

The chain combines TRBV19 with TRBJ1-2, with 7 bases matching TRBD1. CDR3 length: 14 amino acids. CDR1 and CDR2 from the germline V gene are LNHDA and SQIVND (reference sequence). The V and J ends lost 5 bases and 7 bases, in that order; junction bases with no gene match: 10. The DNA for the CDR3 is TGTGCCAGTAGTCTACAGGGGTTTATAAGTGGCTACACCTTC. This gives the protein CASSLQGFISGYTF.

The V and J genes are TRBV7-9 and TRBJ1-2, with a weak D call TRBD1 (5 bases). Trimming cost V 1 base and J 7 bases, with 13 bases left between them. This CDR3 comprises 14 residues. Germline assignment: CDR1 SEHNR and CDR2 FQNEAQ (reference sequence). This CDR3 reads CASSLEAGQGGYTF. CDR3 DNA sequence: TGTGCCAGCAGCTTAGAAGCAGGGCAGGGTGGCTACACCTTC.

The chain employs TRBV6-5 and TRBJ1-6; the match to TRBD1 covers 7 bases. This CDR3 spans 14 amino acids. Germline CDR1 and CDR2: MNHEY and SVGAGI. J lost 6 bases, V lost 8 bases, and 7 bases had no gene match. CDR3 bases: TGTGCCAGCCTGAGTCCAGGGGGTAATTCACCCCTCCACTTT. Translation: CASLSPGGNSPLHF.

The chain employs TRBV4-1 and TRBJ2-7; 11 bases match TRBD1. Germline V gene sequence: CDR1 MGHRA, CDR2 YSYEKL. V shed 1 base, J shed 5 bases, and the junction held 10 bases outside the gene matches. This CDR3 has 17 amino acids. The CDR3 protein is CASSQGTGQGVSNEQYF. CDR3 DNA: TGCGCCAGCAGCCAAGGGACGGGACAGGGGGTGAGCAACGAGCAGTACTTC.

This clone was detected once. This chain connects TRBV19 to TRBJ2-3; 7 nucleotides agree with TRBD2. Trimming took 7 bases from V and 3 from J; bases not matched to a gene: 10. Germline V gives CDR1 LNHDA, CDR2 SQIVND (reference sequence). This CDR3 has 15 amino acids. Here the CDR3 DNA reads TGTGCCAGTAAAACGAGAGGCGGGAGAACAGATACGCAGTATTTT. It is translated as CASKTRGGRTDTQYF.

There are a few counts of this clone. The chain is built from TRBV6-1 and TRBJ2-1, with 12 positions matching TRBD2. This CDR3 contains 15 residues. Germline V CDR1 and CDR2: MNHNS, SASEGT. Germline trimming cut 2 bases from V and 8 bases from J; bases unmatched to any gene: 4. The CDR3 DNA reads TGTGCCAGCAGTGAATGGGCTAGCGGGAGGGATGAGCAGTTCTTC. Protein product: CASSEWASGRDEQFF.

This chain links TRBV5-1 with TRBJ1-4, with a possible D match to TRBD1 (5 bases). CDR3 length: 14 amino acids. Trimming took 2 bases from V and 3 from J, leaving 8 bases between them. In germline, CDR1 is SGHRS, CDR2 YFSETQ. The CDR3 spells CASSFGGANEKLFF. CDR3 DNA: TGCGCCAGCAGCTTCGGGGGAGCTAATGAAAAACTGTTTTTT.